These 21 T cell receptor beta chains originate from one sample sequenced in a study of blood T cells in healthy people across ages. A second PCR of 7 to 11 cycles used a sample-barcoded 5' primer and a J-beta primer mix. TCRdb re-called the 5' RACE reads with MiXCR, one entry per CDR3 protein. The table lists 2 million or so distinct CDR3 sequences, about 50% of them singletons, with more than 2% in the top ten. Sequencing input: blood. The receptors originated from a woman in her thirties or forties in good health.

On this clonotype: A much more abundant neighbour one base away suggests this may be a read error. V is TRBV7-9 and J is TRBJ2-6; D is undetermined. From germline, CDR1 is SEHNR and CDR2 FQNEAQ (reference sequence). Trimming pared 8 bases from V and 0 bases from J, leaving 5 bases between. CDR3 length equals 13 residues. The CDR3, as DNA: TGTGCCAGCGCCCTCTCTGGGGCCAACGTCCTGACTTTC. It yields the protein CASALSGANVLTF.

This clonotype came up once. The V call is TRBV6-5, the J call TRBJ2-7; 9 bases match TRBD1. This CDR3 is 15 amino acids long. CDR1 and CDR2 from the germline V gene are MNHEY and SVGAGI. Trimming at V came to 3 bases and at J to 4 bases, leaving 7 bases not matched to a gene. CDR3: CASSYAGQGQYEQYF. The CDR3 DNA is TGTGCCAGCAGTTATGCGGGACAGGGTCAATACGAGCAGTACTTC.

This clonotype showed up just a few times. The rearrangement links TRBV28 to TRBJ2-7, with D possibly TRBD2 on 7 matching bases. Gene TRBJ2-5 matches the end of the DNA better, so the J call may be wrong. The CDR3 runs 16 residues. Germline assignment: CDR1 MDHEN and CDR2 SYDVKM. CDR3 sequence: CASSLFPAGRGETQYF. CDR3 bases: TGTGCCAGCAGTTTATTCCCCGCAGGGAGGGGGGAGACCCAGTACTTC.

The rearrangement uses TRBV6-5 and TRBJ1-6; no clear D. The germline gives CDR1 MNHEY, CDR2 SVGAGI. This CDR3 spans 14 amino acids. V gave up 0 bases and J gave up 8 bases, with 8 bases separating them. Written as DNA, the CDR3 is TGTGCCAGCAGTTACTCCACGAGGGATTCACCCCTCCACTTT. It translates to CASSYSTRDSPLHF.

The J gene is TRBJ1-5, the V gene TRBV28, with 9 bases identical to TRBD1. V trimming: 2 bases; J trimming: 6 bases; junction bases outside the gene matches: 5. The V gene's germline CDR1 is MDHEN and CDR2 SYDVKM. The CDR3 runs to 15 residues. DNA of the CDR3: TGTGCCAGCAGTTTAACGGACAGGGGCAGTCAGCCCCAGCATTTT. This translates into CASSLTDRGSQPQHF.

The chain carries TRBV20-1 and TRBJ2-5; TRBD2 agrees at 8 bases. The germline CDR1 and CDR2 sequences are DFQATT and SNEGSKA (reference sequence). This CDR3 is 15 amino acids long. J was trimmed by 1 base and V by 2 bases; bases with no gene match: 6. In nucleotides, the CDR3 is TGCAGTGCTAGAAGGAGTAGCGGGGTCCAAGAGACCCAGTACTTC. Its protein product is CSARRSSGVQETQYF.

The chain recombines TRBV28 with TRBJ2-4; D not certain. The J call may be incorrect, as the DNA end agrees better with TRBJ2-7. CDR1 is MDHEN and CDR2 is SYDVKM in the germline V gene. The CDR3 length is 14 residues. CDR3 loop: CASRPALADYEQYF. Here the CDR3 DNA reads TGTGCCAGCAGGCCCGCCTTGGCAGACTACGAGCAGTACTTC.

In its sample, this clonotype was seen once. This chain links TRBV5-1 with TRBJ2-1; a weak D match, TRBD2 (6 bases). The CDR3 length is 16 residues. Germline V gene lookup returns CDR1 SGHRS and CDR2 YFSETQ. The ends were cut back, 6 bases at V and 0 bases at J, with 16 bases in the middle. CDR3 bases: TGCGCCAGCACCGCTGGGAGGCGTAACTCCTACAATGAGCAGTTCTTC. Translation gives CASTAGRRNSYNEQFF.

The chain links TRBV5-1 to TRBJ2-5; D is unclear. The tail of the sequence fits TRBJ2-7 better, so the J call may be wrong. Germline-derived CDR1 and CDR2 are SGHRS and YFSETQ. CDR3 size: 11 residues. This CDR3 reads CASNALNEQYF. CDR3 DNA sequence: TGCGCCAGCAACGCCTTAAACGAGCAGTACTTC.

This clonotype was recorded a few times. The chain uses TRBV5-1 and TRBJ2-1, with TRBD1 identical over 8 bases. Unmatched junction bases numbered 6, after V lost 4 bases and J lost 9 bases. The germline CDR1 and CDR2 sequences are SGHRS and YFSETQ. This CDR3 spans 13 amino acids. CDR3 DNA: TGCGCCAGCAGCACCCAACAGGGGGGTGAGCAGTTCTTC. Protein: CASSTQQGGEQFF. Full variable domain (outside the CDR3, taken from reference TRBV5-1 and TRBJ2-1): KAGVTQTPRYLIKTRGQQVTLSCSPISGHRSVSWYQQTPGQGLQFLFEYFSETQRNKGNFPGRFSGRQFSNSRSEMNVSTLELGDSALYLCASSTQQGGEQFFGPGTRLTVL.

V gene TRBV9 combines with J gene TRBJ1-1; D call uncertain. V dropped 0 bases and J dropped 6 bases, with 15 bases sitting between them. The CDR3 has 15 amino acids. Germline V lookup: CDR1 SGDLS, CDR2 YYNGEE. In DNA, the CDR3 is TGTGCCAGCAGCGTAGTTGTAAGTGAGTGGGCTGAAGCTTTCTTT. Translating it yields CASSVVVSEWAEAFF.

V is TRBV5-1 and J is TRBJ2-3, with D tentatively TRBD1 (6 bases). With 7 bases removed from V and 0 bases from J, the gap between germline ends came to 12 bases. Looked up from germline, CDR1 is SGHRS and CDR2 is YFSETQ. CDR3 length: 14 residues. The CDR3 DNA reads as TGCGCCAGCGGCCAACAGGGTAGCACAGATACGCAGTATTTT. It translates to CASGQQGSTDTQYF.

This clonotype showed up just a few times. This sequence joins TRBV20-1 and TRBJ2-3; no clear D gene. CDR1 is DFQATT and CDR2 is SNEGSKA in the germline V gene (reference sequence). V was clipped by 2 bases and J by 4 bases, with 10 bases between them. The CDR3 length is 13 residues. The CDR3 protein is CSARKDPPDTQYF. The CDR3 nucleotides are TGCAGTGCTAGAAAAGACCCTCCAGATACGCAGTATTTT.

V usage is TRBV27 and J usage is TRBJ2-2; possible D gene TRBD2, 6 bases. The ends were cut back, 5 bases at V and 6 bases at J, with 13 bases in the middle. The germline V gene encodes CDR1 MNHEY and CDR2 SMNVEV (reference sequence). CDR3 length: 14 residues. CDR3 nucleotide sequence: TGTGCCAGCAGTGTGACTAGTGAGGCCGGGGAGCTGTTTTTT. As protein: CASSVTSEAGELFF.

This chain links TRBV6-6 with TRBJ1-5; D remains ambiguous. With 10 bases removed from V and 3 bases from J, the gap between germline ends came to 13 bases. From germline, CDR1 is MNHNY and CDR2 SVGAGI (reference sequence). This CDR3 spans 13 amino acids. The CDR3 loop reads CATSREINQPQHF. The DNA of the CDR3 is TGTGCCACCTCTCGGGAGATCAATCAGCCCCAGCATTTT.

This clonotype has just a few counts. This chain links TRBV15 with TRBJ2-5; D perhaps matches TRBD1 (5 bases). CDR1 LNHNV and CDR2 YYDKDF come from the germline V gene (reference sequence). This CDR3 comprises 15 residues. V shed 1 base and J shed 2 bases, with 11 bases lying between them. This CDR3 reads CATSRGRAGQETQYF. DNA of the CDR3: TGTGCCACCAGCAGAGGTCGGGCAGGGCAAGAGACCCAGTACTTC.

The chain links TRBV4-3 to TRBJ1-1, with 8 bases aligning to TRBD1. The CDR3 has 15 amino acids. Germline CDR1 LGHNA, CDR2 YSLEER. V shed 1 base and J 5 bases; nucleotides not matched to a gene: 6. CDR3 sequence: CASSQGGQGGTEAFF. Written as DNA, the CDR3 is TGCGCCAGCAGCCAAGGAGGACAGGGCGGAACTGAAGCTTTCTTT.

This clonotype was seen a few times. The chain combines TRBV7-2 with TRBJ2-1; D is unclear. The CDR3 covers 15 residues. Germline V lookup: CDR1 SGHTA, CDR2 FQGNSA. The V end lost 1 base, the J end lost 4 bases, and 11 bases lay between the germline ends. The CDR3 DNA reads as TGTGCCAGCAGCTTAGAGGCTGTCAGATACAATGAGCAGTTCTTC. Its protein product is CASSLEAVRYNEQFF.

The rearrangement uses TRBV11-2 and TRBJ2-7; D gene uncertain. Germline lookup yields CDR1 SGHAT and CDR2 FQNNGV. The CDR3 runs 15 residues. The V end lost 1 base, the J end lost 2 bases, and 12 bases lay between the germline ends. DNA of the CDR3: TGTGCCAGCAGCTTAGCTTCAACAGAGACCTACGAGCAGTACTTC. Translated, it gives CASSLASTETYEQYF.

CDR3 in DNA: TGTGCCAGCAGCCAGACAGGGGGCAATTATTCACCCCTCCACTTT. Protein sequence: CASSQTGGNYSPLHF. The chain is built from TRBV7-2 and TRBJ1-6; 10 positions match TRBD1. The CDR3 runs to 15 residues. Trimming took 5 bases from V and 8 from J; bases not matched to a gene: 6. Germline CDR1 SGHTA, CDR2 FQGNSA.

The gene calls are TRBV6-5 and TRBJ2-5; D is ambiguous. The J call may be mistaken, given a closer DNA end match to TRBJ2-7. The CDR3 contains 14 residues. The germline V gene encodes CDR1 MNHEY and CDR2 SVGAGI. CDR3 coding DNA: TGTGCCAGCAGCGTCGGACGGGCATTGTACGAGCAGTACTTC. Encoded protein: CASSVGRALYEQYF.